This T cell receptor beta chain was obtained from a study of CD8+CD57+ T cells in acquired aplastic anemia. Overall study context: On average, sorted CD4+ and CD8+ cells gave around 3 ug of DNA.

Genomic DNA served as template for TCR beta VDJ and CDR3 profiling. TCRdb recomputed calls from the reads with MiXCR, one row per CDR3 protein. Of hundreds of thousands of distinct CDR3 sequences in the sample, 65% to 80% were seen once. V gave up 3 bases and J gave up 5 bases, with 11 bases separating them. CDR3 length: 13 residues. Germline V CDR1 and CDR2: LNHDA, SQIVND (reference sequence). The sample holds a few counts of this clonotype. J is TRBJ2-7 and V is TRBV19, with D perhaps matching TRBD1 (6 bases). Sequencing input: sorted CD4+, CD8+, or CD8+CD57+ T cells (not recorded which) from PBMCs. This TCR was sampled from a human donor in good health, serving as a control. The CDR3: CASSITGFNEQYF. CDR3 DNA sequence: TGTGCCAGTAGTATTACAGGGTTCAACGAGCAGTACTTC.